What follows is one TCR beta chain and its context. Its matching antigen is unknown. This record comes from a study of graft-versus-host responses after intestinal transplantation. Sequencing used immunoSEQ multiplex PCR; TCRdb keeps in-frame clones, though not all of them. Of 70,000 to 95,000 clones in the sample, roughly 88% were seen once. Notes on the study in general: Individuals who had graft-donor T cell macrochimerism had allografts that showed high graft-versus-host to host-versus-graft clonal ratios. GvH clone levels peaked in circulation, and this peak was associated with early post-transplant HvG declines.

CDR1 is SGHRS and CDR2 is YFSETQ in the germline V gene. The V end was cut by 4 bases, the J end by 6 bases, with 23 bases between. CDR3 length equals 18 residues. The gene calls are TRBV5-1 and TRBJ1-6; the D is unclear. The receptor was isolated from a human donor who received an intestinal transplant. The starting material was unstimulated CD4+ T cells sorted from spleen or lymph node cells, obtained before intestinal transplant. The CDR3 here is CASSARGGPYLLNSPLHF. DNA of the CDR3: TGCGCCAGCAGCGCCCGGGGAGGCCCCTACCTCCTTAATTCACCCCTCCACTTT.